The entry below describes one T cell receptor beta chain. Its specificity is not known. These data originate in a study of T cell repertoires in cytomegalovirus infection. Study context: Public TCR beta signatures were indicative of both CMV infection and a matching HLA type.

This CDR3 has 16 amino acids. Trimming cost V 6 bases and J 0 bases, with 18 bases left between them. CDR1 and CDR2 from the germline V gene are DFQATT and SNEGSKA (reference sequence). Findings and caveats of the study: Cumulative public TCR beta family frequency identified CMV carriers with the relevant HLA. There were HLA-C-restricted CMV-specific TCR beta clonotypes dominating the ex vivo response.

One entry per CDR3 protein, called by TCRdb with MiXCR from the reads. This sample has hundreds of thousands of distinct CDR3 sequences, with 20% to 25% found just once. This clonotype originated in a human donor in good health (CMV status not recorded). Some clones in this sample may be carry-over from other donors' samples. Sample: CD8+ T cells from PBMCs. J is TRBJ2-1 and V is TRBV20-1, with D possibly TRBD1 on 6 matching bases. The DNA for the CDR3 is TGCAGTGCCCATGAAACAGGGCTGGGCTCCTACAATGAGCAGTTCTTC. This encodes CSAHETGLGSYNEQFF.